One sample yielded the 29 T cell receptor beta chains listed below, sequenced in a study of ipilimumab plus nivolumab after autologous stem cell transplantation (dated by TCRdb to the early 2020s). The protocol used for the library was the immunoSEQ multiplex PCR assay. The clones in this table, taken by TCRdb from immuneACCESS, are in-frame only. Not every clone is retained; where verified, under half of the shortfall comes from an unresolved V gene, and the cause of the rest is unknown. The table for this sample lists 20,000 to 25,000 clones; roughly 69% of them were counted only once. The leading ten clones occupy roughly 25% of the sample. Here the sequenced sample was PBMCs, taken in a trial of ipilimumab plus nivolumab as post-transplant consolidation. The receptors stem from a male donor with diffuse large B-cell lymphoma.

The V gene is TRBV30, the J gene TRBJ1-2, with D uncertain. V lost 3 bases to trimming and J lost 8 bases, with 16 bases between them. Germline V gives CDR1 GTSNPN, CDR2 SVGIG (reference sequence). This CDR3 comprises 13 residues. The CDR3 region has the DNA TGTGCCTGGAGGACCCCGAGTTTGCGGGGCTACACCTTC. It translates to CAWRTPSLRGYTF.

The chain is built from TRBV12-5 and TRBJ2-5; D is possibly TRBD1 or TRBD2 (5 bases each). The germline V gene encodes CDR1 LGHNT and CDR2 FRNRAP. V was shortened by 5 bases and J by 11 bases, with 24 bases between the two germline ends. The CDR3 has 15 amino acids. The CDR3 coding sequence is TGTGCTAGTGGTACGGACCGGGACGGGTCGTTGTTGCAGTACTTC. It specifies CASGTDRDGSLLQYF.

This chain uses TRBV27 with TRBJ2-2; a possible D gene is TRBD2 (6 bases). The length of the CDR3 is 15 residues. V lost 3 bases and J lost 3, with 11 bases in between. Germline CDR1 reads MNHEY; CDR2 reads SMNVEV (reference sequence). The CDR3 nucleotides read TGTGCCAGCAGTTTCACCAGGGAGGACACCGGGGAGCTGTTTTTT. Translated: CASSFTREDTGELFF.

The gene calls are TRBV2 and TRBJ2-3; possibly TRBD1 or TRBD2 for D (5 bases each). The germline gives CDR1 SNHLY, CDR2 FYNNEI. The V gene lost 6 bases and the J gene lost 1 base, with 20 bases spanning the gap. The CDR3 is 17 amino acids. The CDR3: CASSDPARGVRTDTQYF. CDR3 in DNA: TGTGCCAGCAGCGACCCAGCCAGAGGGGTTCGCACAGATACGCAGTATTTT.

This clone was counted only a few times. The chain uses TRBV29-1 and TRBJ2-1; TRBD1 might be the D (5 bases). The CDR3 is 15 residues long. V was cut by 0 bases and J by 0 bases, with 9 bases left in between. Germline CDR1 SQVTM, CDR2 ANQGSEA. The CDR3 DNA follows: TGCAGCGTTGAAGATCCCCAGGGCTCCTACAATGAGCAGTTCTTC. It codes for CSVEDPQGSYNEQFF.

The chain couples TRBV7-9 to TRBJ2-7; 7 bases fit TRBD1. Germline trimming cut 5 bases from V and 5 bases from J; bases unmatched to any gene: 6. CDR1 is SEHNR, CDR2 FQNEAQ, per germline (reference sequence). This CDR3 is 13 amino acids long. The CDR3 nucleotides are TGTGCCAGCAGCCGGGACAGCCGCGACGAGCAGTACTTC. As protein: CASSRDSRDEQYF.

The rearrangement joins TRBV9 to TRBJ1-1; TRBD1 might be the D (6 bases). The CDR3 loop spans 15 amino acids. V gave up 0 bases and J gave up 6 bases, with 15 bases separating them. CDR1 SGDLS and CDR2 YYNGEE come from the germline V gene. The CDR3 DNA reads TGTGCCAGCAGCGTAGTAAAGGGGGAGGGGTCTGAAGCTTTCTTT. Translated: CASSVVKGEGSEAFF.

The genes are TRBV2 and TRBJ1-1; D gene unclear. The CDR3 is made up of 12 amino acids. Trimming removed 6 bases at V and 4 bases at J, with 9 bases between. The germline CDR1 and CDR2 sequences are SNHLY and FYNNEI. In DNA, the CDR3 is TGTGCCAGCAGATCGGCGGGCACTGAAGCTTTCTTT. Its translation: CASRSAGTEAFF.

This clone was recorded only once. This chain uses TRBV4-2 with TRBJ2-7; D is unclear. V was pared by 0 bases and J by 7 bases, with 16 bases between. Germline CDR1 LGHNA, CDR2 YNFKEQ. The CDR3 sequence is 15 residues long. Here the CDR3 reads CASSQDPYGYQEQYF. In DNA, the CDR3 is TGTGCCAGCAGCCAAGATCCTTACGGGTATCAGGAGCAGTACTTC.

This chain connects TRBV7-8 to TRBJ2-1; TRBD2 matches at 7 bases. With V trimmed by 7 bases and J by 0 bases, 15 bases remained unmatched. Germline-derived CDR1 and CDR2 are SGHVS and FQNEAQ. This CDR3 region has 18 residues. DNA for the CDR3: TGTGCCAGCAACCCTAGCGGACGGGTCCAGAGCTCCTACAATGAGCAGTTCTTC. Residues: CASNPSGRVQSSYNEQFF.

CDR3 sequence reads: CAWKRAGGETQYF. DNA for the CDR3: TGTGCCTGGAAACGAGCGGGAGGGGAGACCCAGTACTTC. This chain uses TRBV30 with TRBJ2-5, with 10 bases lining up with TRBD2. CDR1 GTSNPN and CDR2 SVGIG come from the germline V gene (reference sequence). The CDR3 totals 13 residues. The V and J ends lost 4 bases and 5 bases, in that order; junction bases with no gene match: 4.

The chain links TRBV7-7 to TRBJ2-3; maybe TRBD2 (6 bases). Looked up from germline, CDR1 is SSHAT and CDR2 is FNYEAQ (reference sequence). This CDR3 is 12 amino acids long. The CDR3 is CASRGNTDTQYF. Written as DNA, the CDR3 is TGTGCTAGCCGGGGGAACACAGATACGCAGTATTTT.

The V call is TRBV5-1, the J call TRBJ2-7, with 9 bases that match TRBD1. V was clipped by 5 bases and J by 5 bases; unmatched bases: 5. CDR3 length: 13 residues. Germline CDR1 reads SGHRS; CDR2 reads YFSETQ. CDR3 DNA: TGCGCCAGCAGGGTACAGGGGGCTCACGAGCAGTACTTC. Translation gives CASRVQGAHEQYF.

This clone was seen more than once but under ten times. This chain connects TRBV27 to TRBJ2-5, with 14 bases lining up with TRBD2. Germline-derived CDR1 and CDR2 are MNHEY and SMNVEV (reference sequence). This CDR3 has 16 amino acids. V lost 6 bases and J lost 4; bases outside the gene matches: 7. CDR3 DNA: TGTGCCAGCAGACCCCGACTAGCGGGGGGGAGAGAGACCCAGTACTTC. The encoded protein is CASRPRLAGGRETQYF.

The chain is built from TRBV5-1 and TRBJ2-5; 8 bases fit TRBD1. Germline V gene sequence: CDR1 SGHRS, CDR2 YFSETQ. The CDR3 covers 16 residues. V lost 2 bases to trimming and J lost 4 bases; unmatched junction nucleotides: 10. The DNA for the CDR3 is TGCGCCAGCAGCTTAGAAGGACAGGGCCGGGGAGAGACCCAGTACTTC. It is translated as CASSLEGQGRGETQYF. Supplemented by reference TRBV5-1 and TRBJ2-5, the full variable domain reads KAGVTQTPRYLIKTRGQQVTLSCSPISGHRSVSWYQQTPGQGLQFLFEYFSETQRNKGNFPGRFSGRQFSNSRSEMNVSTLELGDSALYLCASSLEGQGRGETQYFGPGTRLLVL.

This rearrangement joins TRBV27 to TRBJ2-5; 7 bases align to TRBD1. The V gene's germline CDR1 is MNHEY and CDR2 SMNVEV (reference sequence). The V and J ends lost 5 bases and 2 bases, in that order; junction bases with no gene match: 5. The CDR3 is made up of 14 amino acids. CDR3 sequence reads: CASSDWTGQETQYF. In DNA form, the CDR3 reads TGTGCCAGCAGTGACTGGACAGGACAAGAGACCCAGTACTTC.

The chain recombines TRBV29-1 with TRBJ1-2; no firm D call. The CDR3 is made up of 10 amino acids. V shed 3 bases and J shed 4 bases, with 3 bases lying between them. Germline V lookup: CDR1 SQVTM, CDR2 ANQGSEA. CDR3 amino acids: CSVDSYGYTF. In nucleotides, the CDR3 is TGCAGCGTTGATAGCTATGGCTACACCTTC.

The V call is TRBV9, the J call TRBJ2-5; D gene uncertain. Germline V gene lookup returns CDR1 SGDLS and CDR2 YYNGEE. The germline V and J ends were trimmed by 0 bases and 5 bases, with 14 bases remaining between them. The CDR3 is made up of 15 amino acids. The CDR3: CASSVGTSLAETQYF. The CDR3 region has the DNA TGTGCCAGCAGCGTAGGAACCTCGCTCGCGGAGACCCAGTACTTC.

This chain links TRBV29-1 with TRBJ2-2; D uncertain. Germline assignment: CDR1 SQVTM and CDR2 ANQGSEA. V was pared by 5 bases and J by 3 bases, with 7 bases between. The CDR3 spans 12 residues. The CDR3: CSVKPDTGELFF. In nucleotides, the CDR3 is TGCAGCGTTAAACCAGACACCGGGGAGCTGTTTTTT.

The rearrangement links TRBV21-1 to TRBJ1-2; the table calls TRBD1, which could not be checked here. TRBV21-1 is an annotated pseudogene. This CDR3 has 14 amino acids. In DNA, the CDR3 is TGTGCCAGCAGCGCCCCAGACAGATTCTATGGCTACACCTTC. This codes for CASSAPDRFYGYTF.

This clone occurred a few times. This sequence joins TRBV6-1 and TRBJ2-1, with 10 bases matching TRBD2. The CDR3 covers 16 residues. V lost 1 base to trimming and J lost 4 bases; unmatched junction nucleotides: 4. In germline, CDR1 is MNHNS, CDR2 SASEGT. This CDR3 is CASSEDISGGYNEQFF. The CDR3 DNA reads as TGTGCCAGCAGTGAAGATATTAGCGGGGGGTACAATGAGCAGTTCTTC.

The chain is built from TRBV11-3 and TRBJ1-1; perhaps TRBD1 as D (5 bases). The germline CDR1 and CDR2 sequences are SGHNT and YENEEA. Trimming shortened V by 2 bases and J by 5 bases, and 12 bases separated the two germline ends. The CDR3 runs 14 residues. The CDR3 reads CASSLNTGGTEAFF. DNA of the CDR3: TGTGCCAGCAGCTTAAACACAGGAGGGACTGAAGCTTTCTTT.

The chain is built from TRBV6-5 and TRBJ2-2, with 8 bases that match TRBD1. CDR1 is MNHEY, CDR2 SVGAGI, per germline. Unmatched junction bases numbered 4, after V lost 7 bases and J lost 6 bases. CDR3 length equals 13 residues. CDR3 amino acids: CASTIQGAGELFF. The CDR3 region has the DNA TGTGCCAGCACCATACAGGGGGCCGGGGAGCTGTTTTTT.

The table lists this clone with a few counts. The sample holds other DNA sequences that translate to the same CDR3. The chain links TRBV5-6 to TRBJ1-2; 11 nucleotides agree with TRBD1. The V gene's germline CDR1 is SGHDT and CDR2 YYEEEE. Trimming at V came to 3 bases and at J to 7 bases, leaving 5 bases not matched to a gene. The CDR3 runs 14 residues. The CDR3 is CASSWDRGLVGYTF. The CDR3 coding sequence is TGTGCCAGCAGCTGGGACAGGGGGTTAGTTGGCTACACCTTC.

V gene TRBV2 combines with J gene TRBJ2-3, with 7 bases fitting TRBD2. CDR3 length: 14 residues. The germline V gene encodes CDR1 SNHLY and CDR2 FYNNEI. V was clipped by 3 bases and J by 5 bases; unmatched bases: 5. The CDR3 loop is CASSDSRGVDTQYF. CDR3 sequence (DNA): TGTGCCAGCAGTGATTCCCGGGGGGTAGATACGCAGTATTTT.

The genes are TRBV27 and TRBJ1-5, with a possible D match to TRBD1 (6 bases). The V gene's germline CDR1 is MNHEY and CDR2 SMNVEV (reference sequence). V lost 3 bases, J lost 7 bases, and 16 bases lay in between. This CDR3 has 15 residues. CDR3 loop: CASSFLRGEGQPQHF. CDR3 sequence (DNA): TGTGCCAGCAGTTTTCTCAGGGGCGAGGGACAGCCCCAGCATTTT.

The CDR3 nucleotides read TGTGCCTGGAGTGTACGGACTTCTCCATCCTACAATGAGCAGTTCTTC. Protein product: CAWSVRTSPSYNEQFF. The V and J genes are TRBV30 and TRBJ2-1, with D maybe TRBD2 (5 bases). CDR3 length: 16 residues. V was shortened by 0 bases and J by 1 base, with 13 bases between the two germline ends. CDR1 and CDR2 (germline): GTSNPN, SVGIG (reference sequence).

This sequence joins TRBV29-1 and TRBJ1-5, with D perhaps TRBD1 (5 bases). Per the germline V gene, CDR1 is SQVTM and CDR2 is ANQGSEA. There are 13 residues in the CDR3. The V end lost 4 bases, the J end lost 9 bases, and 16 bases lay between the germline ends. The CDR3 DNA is TGCAGCGTTGGGGACGGAGTCGAGGGGCCCCAGCATTTT. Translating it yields CSVGDGVEGPQHF.

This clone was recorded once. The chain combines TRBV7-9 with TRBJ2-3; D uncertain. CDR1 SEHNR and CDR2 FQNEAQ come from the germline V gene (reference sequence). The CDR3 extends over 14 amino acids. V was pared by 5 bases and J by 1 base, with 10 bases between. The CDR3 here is CASSGYSGTDTQYF. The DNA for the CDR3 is TGTGCCAGCAGCGGTTACTCGGGCACAGATACGCAGTATTTT.